This is a list of T cell receptor beta chains from one sample in a study of brain T cells in children with intractable seizures. The repertoire was sequenced with immunoSEQ multiplex PCR; TCRdb's copy has only in-frame clones and lacks some. Of about 340,000 clones listed, 93% are singletons. The sample consisted of peripheral blood, taken 5 to 6 months after surgery. These receptors originate from a boy under three years old with tuberous sclerosis and intractable seizures. CDR3s include the opening cysteine and the closing phenylalanine or tryptophan. The order of the fields is CDR3 length, J gene, V gene, clone size, D gene, CDR3 protein, CDR3 DNA. A D gene is named only where the DNA matches it firmly. Not every row has a clone size; where given, it reads once, few, many or a size class.

>17|TRBJ2-3|TRBV5-1|once|TRBD2
CASSPNTRGGGTDTQYF
TGCGCCAGCAGCCCCAATACTCGCGGGGGAGGCACAGATACGCAGTATTTT
>16|TRBJ2-1|TRBV6-2/TRBV6-3|-|-
CASSPSVGGGNNEQFF
TGTGCCAGCAGCCCATCCGTTGGCGGTGGGAACAATGAGCAGTTCTTC
>14|TRBJ2-1|TRBV7-3|-|-
CASSFHAEDNEQFF
TGTGCCAGCAGCTTCCACGCGGAAGACAATGAGCAGTTCTTC
>14|TRBJ1-5|TRBV18|once|-
CASSPGGGDQPQHF
TGTGCCAGCTCACCGGGAGGAGGGGATCAGCCCCAGCATTTT
>16|TRBJ2-3|TRBV6-2/TRBV6-3|-|TRBD2
CASSPLAETSTDTQYF
TGTGCCAGCAGTCCCCTAGCGGAGACGAGCACAGATACGCAGTATTTT
>17|TRBJ2-3|TRBV3-1/TRBV3-2|-|TRBD2
CASSQETSGILTDTQYF
TGTGCCAGCAGCCAAGAGACTAGCGGGATCCTCACAGATACGCAGTATTTT
>14|TRBJ2-3|TRBV5-1|once|-
CASSLHPSTDTQYF
TGCGCCAGCAGCTTACACCCTAGCACAGATACGCAGTATTTT
>14|TRBJ2-7|TRBV28|-|TRBD1
CASRTGDISYEQYF
TGTGCCAGCAGAACAGGGGATATCTCCTACGAGCAGTACTTC
>14|TRBJ2-7|TRBV19|-|-
CASSMVLHAYEQYF
TGTGCCAGTAGTATGGTGCTGCATGCCTACGAGCAGTACTTC
>13|TRBJ1-5|TRBV7-6|-|-
CASSFRRDQPQHF
TGTGCCAGCAGCTTCAGGCGGGATCAGCCCCAGCATTTT
>13|TRBJ2-3|TRBV18|-|-
CASSPKGTDTQYF
TGTGCCAGCTCACCGAAGGGTACTGATACGCAGTATTTT
>14|TRBJ1-2|TRBV23-1|-|-
CASSQGVLHYGYTF
TGCGCCAGCAGTCAGGGGGTCCTTCACTATGGCTACACCTTC
>17|TRBJ2-4|TRBV7-8|-|TRBD2
CASSLSEDGGAKNIQYF
TGTGCCAGCAGCTTATCGGAGGACGGGGGGGCCAAAAACATTCAGTACTTC
>13|TRBJ1-6|TRBV7-9|-|-
CASSVLENSPLHF
TGTGCCAGCAGCGTCCTAGAGAATTCACCCCTCCACTTT
>14|TRBJ1-1|TRBV3-1/TRBV3-2|-|-
CASSRVDRNTEAFF
TGTGCCAGCAGCCGAGTCGACCGAAACACTGAAGCTTTCTTT
>16|TRBJ1-1|TRBV28|-|TRBD1
CASSGPWGQGNTEAFF
TGTGCCAGCAGTGGGCCATGGGGACAGGGGAACACTGAAGCTTTCTTT
>16|TRBJ2-3|TRBV11-1|-|TRBD2
CASSLTPGGPTDTQYF
TGTGCCAGCAGCTTAACCCCGGGAGGGCCGACAGATACGCAGTATTTT
>18|TRBJ2-6|TRBV7-3|-|TRBD2
CASSSLAGVPSGANVLTF
TGTGCCAGCAGCTCACTAGCGGGAGTTCCTTCTGGGGCCAACGTCCTGACTTTC
>14|TRBJ1-2|TRBV27|-|TRBD1
CASRGQGAIYGYTF
TGTGCCAGCAGGGGACAGGGGGCAATCTATGGCTACACCTTC
>13|TRBJ1-5|TRBV4-2|-|-
CASSNGANQPQHF
TGTGCCAGCAGCAACGGGGCAAATCAGCCCCAGCATTTT
>12|TRBJ1-3|TRBV12-3/TRBV12-4|-|-
CASSLSGNTIYF
TGTGCCAGCAGTCTCTCTGGAAACACCATATATTTT
>17|TRBJ1-1|TRBV28|-|-
CASSLQDIIILNTEAFF
TGTGCCAGCAGTCTACAGGATATCATAATTCTGAACACTGAAGCTTTCTTT
>14|TRBJ1-1|TRBV5-4|once|-
CASSLLTANTEAFF
TGTGCCAGCAGCTTGTTAACGGCGAACACTGAAGCTTTCTTT
>14|TRBJ1-1|TRBV28|-|-
CASSPGSGNTEAFF
TGTGCCAGCAGTCCCGGTTCGGGAAACACTGAAGCTTTCTTT
>15|TRBJ2-2|TRBV7-9|-|TRBD2
CASSPRRGAVGELFF
TGTGCCAGCAGCCCTAGGCGGGGGGCCGTAGGGGAGCTGTTTTTT
>13|TRBJ2-3|TRBV11-2|-|-
CASSGAGYGTQYF
TGTGCCAGCAGCGGGGCGGGGTATGGTACGCAGTATTTT
>15|TRBJ1-1|TRBV5-6|-|-
CASSLGGHPGTEAFF
TGTGCCAGCAGCTTGGGGGGCCACCCGGGGACTGAAGCTTTCTTT
>15|TRBJ1-5|TRBV2|-|-
CASSEGLRSNQPQHF
TGTGCCAGCAGTGAAGGTTTGCGGAGCAATCAGCCCCAGCATTTT
>14|TRBJ2-1|TRBV21-1|-|-
CASTGTAYYNEQFF
TGTGCCAGCACCGGGACAGCCTACTACAATGAGCAGTTCTTC
>15|TRBJ1-1|TRBV11-3|-|-
CASSLGTVGLSEAFF
TGTGCCAGCAGCTTAGGGACAGTCGGTTTGTCTGAAGCTTTCTTT